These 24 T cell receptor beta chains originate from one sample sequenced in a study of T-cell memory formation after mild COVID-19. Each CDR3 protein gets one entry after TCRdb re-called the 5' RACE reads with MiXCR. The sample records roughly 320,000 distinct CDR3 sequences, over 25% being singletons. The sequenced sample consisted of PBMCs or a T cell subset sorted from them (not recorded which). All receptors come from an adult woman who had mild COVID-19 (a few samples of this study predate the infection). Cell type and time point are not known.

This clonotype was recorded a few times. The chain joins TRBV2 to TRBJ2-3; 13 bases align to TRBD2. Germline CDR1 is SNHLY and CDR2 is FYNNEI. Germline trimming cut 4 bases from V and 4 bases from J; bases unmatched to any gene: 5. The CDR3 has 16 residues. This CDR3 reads CASSGLAGGFADTQYF. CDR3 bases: TGTGCCAGCAGTGGACTAGCGGGGGGTTTCGCAGATACGCAGTATTTT.

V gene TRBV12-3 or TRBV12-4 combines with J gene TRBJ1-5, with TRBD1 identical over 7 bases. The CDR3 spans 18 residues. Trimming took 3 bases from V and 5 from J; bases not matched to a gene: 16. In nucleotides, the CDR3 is TGTGCCAGCAGTTTCCTGGGGAGGGGGCTAAGTGGGGATCAGCCCCAGCATTTT. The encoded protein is CASSFLGRGLSGDQPQHF.

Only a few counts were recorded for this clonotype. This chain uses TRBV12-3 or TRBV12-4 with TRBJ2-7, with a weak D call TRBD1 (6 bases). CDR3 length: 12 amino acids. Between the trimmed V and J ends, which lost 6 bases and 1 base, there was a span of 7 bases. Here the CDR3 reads CASSDRSYEQYF. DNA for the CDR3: TGTGCCAGCAGCGACAGGTCCTACGAGCAGTACTTC.

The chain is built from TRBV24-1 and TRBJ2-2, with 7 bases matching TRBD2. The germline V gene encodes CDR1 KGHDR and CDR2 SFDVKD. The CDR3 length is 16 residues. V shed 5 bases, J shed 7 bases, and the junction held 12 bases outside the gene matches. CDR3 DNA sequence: TGTGCCACCAGTGGGCAACCCGGGGGACTAAACGGGGAGCTGTTTTTT. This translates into CATSGQPGGLNGELFF.

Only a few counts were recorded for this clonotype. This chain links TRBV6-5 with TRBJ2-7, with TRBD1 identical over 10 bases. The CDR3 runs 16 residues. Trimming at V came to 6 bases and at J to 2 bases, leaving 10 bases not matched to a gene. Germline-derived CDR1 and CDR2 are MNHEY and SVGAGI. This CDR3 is CASSANFGTGAYEQYF. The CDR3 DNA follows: TGTGCCAGCAGCGCAAACTTCGGGACAGGGGCCTACGAGCAGTACTTC.

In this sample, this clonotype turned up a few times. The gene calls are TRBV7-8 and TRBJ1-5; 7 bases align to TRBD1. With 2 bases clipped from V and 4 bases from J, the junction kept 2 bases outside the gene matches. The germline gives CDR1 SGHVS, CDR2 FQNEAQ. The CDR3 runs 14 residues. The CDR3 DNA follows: TGTGCCAGCAGCTTAAACAGGGGTAATCAGCCCCAGCATTTT. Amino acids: CASSLNRGNQPQHF.

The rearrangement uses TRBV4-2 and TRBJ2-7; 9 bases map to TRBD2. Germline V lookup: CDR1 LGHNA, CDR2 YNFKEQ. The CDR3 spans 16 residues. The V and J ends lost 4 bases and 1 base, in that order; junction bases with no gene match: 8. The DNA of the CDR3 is TGTGCCAGCAGCCCCTGGTCCAGCGGGAGGTCCTACGAGCAGTACTTC. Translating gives CASSPWSSGRSYEQYF.

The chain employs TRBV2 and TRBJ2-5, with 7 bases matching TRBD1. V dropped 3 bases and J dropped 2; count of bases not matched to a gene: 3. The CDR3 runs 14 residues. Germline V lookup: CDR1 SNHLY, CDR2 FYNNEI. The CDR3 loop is CASSERTGQETQYF. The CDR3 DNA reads TGTGCCAGCAGTGAGCGGACAGGACAAGAGACCCAGTACTTC.

The CDR3 DNA reads as TGTGCCTGGAGTGTTGGCGTAGGCGCCCCTCACGAGCAGTACTTC. Translating it yields CAWSVGVGAPHEQYF. The V call is TRBV30, the J call TRBJ2-7; no clear D gene. CDR3 size: 15 residues. From germline, CDR1 is GTSNPN and CDR2 SVGIG (reference sequence). The V and J ends lost 0 bases and 5 bases respectively, with 17 bases between them.

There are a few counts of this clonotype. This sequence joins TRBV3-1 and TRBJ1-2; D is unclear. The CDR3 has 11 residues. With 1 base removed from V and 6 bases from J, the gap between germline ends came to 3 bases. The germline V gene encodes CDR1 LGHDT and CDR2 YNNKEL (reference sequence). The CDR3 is CASSQGDGYTF. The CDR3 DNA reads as TGTGCCAGCAGCCAAGGGGATGGCTACACCTTC.

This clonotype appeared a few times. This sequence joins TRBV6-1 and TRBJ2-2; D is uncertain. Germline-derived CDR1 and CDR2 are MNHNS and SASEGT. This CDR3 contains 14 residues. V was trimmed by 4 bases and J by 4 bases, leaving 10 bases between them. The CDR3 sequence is CASSVEDFTGELFF. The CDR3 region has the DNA TGTGCCAGCAGTGTCGAAGACTTCACCGGGGAGCTGTTTTTT.

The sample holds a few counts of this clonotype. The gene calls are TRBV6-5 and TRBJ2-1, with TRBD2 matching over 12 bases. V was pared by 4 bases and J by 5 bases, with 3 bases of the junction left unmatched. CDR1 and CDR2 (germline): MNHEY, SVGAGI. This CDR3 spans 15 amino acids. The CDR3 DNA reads TGTGCCAGCAGTTGGACTAGCGGGAATAACAATGAGCAGTTCTTC. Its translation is CASSWTSGNNNEQFF.

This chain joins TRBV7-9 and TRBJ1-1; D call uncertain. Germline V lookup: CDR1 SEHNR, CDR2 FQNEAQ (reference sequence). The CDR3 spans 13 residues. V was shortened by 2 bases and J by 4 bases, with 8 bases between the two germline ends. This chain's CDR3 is CASSLSSRTEAFF. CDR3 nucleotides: TGTGCCAGCAGCTTATCGTCCCGCACTGAAGCTTTCTTT.

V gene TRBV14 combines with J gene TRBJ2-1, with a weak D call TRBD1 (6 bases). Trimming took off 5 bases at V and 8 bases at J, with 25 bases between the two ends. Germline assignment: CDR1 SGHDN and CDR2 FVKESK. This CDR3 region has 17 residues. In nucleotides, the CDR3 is TGTGCCAGCAGCGCATCCTCCGGGACCAGGGGTTTCTATGAGCAGTTCTTC. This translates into CASSASSGTRGFYEQFF.

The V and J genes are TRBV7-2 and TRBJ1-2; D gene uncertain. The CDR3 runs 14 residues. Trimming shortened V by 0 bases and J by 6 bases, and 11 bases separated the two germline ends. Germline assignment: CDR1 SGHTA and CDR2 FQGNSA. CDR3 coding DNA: TGTGCCAGCAGCTTAGCGTCGAAGGAGCATGGCTACACCTTC. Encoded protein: CASSLASKEHGYTF. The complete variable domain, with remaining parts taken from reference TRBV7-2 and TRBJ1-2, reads GAGVSQSPSNKVTEKGKDVELRCDPISGHTALYWYRQSLGQGLEFLIYFQGNSAPDKSGLPSDRFSAERTGGSVSTLTIQRTQQEDSAVYLCASSLASKEHGYTFGSGTRLTVV.

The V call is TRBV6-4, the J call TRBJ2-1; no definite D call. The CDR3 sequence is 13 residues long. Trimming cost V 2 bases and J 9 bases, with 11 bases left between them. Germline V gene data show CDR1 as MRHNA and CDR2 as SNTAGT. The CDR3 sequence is CASSDVPLGEQFF. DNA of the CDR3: TGTGCCAGCAGTGACGTCCCCTTGGGTGAGCAGTTCTTC.

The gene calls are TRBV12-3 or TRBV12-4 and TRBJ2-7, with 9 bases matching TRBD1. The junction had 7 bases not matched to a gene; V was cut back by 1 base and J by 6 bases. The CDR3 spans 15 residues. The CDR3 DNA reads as TGTGCCAGCAGTTTAGGACAGGGGGAACTTGGCGAGCAGTACTTC. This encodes CASSLGQGELGEQYF.

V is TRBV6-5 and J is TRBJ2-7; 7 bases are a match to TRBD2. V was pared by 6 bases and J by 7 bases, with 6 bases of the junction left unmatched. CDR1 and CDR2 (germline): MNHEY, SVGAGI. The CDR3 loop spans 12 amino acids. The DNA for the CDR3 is TGTGCCAGCAGCTTGGGGCGGGGGGAGCAGTACTTC. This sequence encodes CASSLGRGEQYF.

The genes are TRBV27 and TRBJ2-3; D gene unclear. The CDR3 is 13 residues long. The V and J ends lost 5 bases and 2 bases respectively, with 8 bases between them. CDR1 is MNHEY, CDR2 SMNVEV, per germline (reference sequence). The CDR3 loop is CASSHYITDTQYF. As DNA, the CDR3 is TGTGCCAGCAGTCACTATATCACAGATACGCAGTATTTT.

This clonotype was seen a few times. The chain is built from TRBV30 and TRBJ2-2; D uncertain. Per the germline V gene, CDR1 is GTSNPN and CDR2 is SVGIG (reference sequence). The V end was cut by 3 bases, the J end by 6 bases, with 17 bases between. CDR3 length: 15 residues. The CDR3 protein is CAWRLSSPLAGELFF. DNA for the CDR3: TGTGCCTGGAGGCTGTCGAGCCCGCTGGCCGGGGAGCTGTTTTTT.

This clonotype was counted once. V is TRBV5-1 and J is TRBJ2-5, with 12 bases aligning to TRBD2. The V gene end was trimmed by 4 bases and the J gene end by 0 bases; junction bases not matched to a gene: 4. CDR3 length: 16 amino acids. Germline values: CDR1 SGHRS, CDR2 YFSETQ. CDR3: CASSSGLAGHQETQYF. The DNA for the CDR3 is TGCGCCAGCAGCAGCGGACTAGCGGGACACCAAGAGACCCAGTACTTC.

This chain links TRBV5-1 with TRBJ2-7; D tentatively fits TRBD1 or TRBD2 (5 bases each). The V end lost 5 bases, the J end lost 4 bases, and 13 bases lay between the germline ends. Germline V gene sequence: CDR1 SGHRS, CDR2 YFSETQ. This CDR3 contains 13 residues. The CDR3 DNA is TGCGCCAGCAGTTGGGACGCGGGTTACGAGCAGTACTTC. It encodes CASSWDAGYEQYF.

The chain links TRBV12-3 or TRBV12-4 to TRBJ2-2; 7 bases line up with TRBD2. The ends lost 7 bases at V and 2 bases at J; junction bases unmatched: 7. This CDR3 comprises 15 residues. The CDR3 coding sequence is TGTGCCAGCACCAACCTAGCGGCAAACACCGGGGAGCTGTTTTTT. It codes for CASTNLAANTGELFF.

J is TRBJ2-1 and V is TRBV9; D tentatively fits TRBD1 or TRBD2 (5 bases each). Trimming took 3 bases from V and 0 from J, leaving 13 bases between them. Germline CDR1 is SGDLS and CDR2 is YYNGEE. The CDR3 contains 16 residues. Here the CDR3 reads CASSARDRGSYNEQFF. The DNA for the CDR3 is TGTGCCAGCAGCGCTAGGGACCGAGGCTCCTACAATGAGCAGTTCTTC.